The source of this T cell receptor (beta chain) is a study of blood T cells in healthy people across ages. Sample-barcoded 5' priming and a J-beta primer mix drove a second PCR of 7 to 11 cycles. TCRdb recomputed calls from the 5' RACE reads with MiXCR, one row per CDR3 protein. The sample comprises some 930,000 distinct CDR3 sequences, roughly 29% of which are singletons, and 9.5% to 13% rests with the top ten. The CDR3 consists of 15 residues. The germline V gene has CDR1 ENHRY and CDR2 SYGVKD. With 2 bases clipped from V and 1 base from J, the junction kept 1 base outside the gene matches. The same data also went into a second study, on T cells of mothers and their children. This second study notes: Sequencing got over 10 million TCR beta CDR3 reads from each mother and roughly 2.7 million from each child.

This chain connects TRBV10-3 to TRBJ2-7; 11 bases map to TRBD2. Sample: blood. The receptor comes from a middle-aged woman in good health. CDR3 protein: CAISETSGGSYEQYF. CDR3 sequence (DNA): TGTGCCATCAGTGAGACTAGCGGGGGTTCCTACGAGCAGTACTTC.